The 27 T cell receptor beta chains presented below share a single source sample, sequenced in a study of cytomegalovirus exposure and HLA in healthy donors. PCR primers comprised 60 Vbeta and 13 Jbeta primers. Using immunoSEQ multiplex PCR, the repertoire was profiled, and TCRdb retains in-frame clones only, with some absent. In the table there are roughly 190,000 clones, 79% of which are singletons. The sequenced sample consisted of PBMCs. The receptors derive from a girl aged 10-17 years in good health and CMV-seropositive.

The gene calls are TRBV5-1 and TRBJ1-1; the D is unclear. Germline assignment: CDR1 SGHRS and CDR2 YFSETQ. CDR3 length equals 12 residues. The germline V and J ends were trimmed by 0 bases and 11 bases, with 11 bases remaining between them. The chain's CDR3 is CASSLDRGTAFF. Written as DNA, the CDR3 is TGCGCCAGCAGCTTGGACCGGGGTACGGCTTTCTTT.

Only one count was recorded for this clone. The CDR3 region has the DNA TGTGCCAGCAGTCGGGGACAGGGTAGCACCGGGGAGCTGTTTTTT. It specifies CASSRGQGSTGELFF. J is TRBJ2-2 and V is TRBV11-2, with 9 bases aligning to TRBD1. The germline V gene encodes CDR1 SGHAT and CDR2 FQNNGV. The trim removed 6 bases at V and 4 bases at J, leaving 6 bases unmatched. The CDR3 covers 15 residues.

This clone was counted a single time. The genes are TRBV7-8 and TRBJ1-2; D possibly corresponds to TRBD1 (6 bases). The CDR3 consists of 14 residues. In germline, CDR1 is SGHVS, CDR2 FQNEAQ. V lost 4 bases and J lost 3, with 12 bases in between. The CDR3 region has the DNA TGTGCCAGCAGCTACCAGGGGATGGACTATGGCTACACCTTC. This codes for CASSYQGMDYGYTF.

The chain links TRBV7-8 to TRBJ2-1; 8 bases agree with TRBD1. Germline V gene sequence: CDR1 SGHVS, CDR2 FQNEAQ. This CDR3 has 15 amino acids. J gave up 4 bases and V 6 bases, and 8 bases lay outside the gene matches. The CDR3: CASRPRQGLYNEQFF. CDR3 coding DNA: TGTGCCAGCAGACCTCGACAGGGGCTATACAATGAGCAGTTCTTC.

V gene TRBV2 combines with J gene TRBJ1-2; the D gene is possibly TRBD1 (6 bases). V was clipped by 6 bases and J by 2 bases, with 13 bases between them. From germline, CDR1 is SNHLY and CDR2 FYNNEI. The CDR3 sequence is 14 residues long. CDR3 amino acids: CASRATGTNYGYTF. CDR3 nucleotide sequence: TGTGCCAGCAGAGCAACAGGGACCAACTATGGCTACACCTTC.

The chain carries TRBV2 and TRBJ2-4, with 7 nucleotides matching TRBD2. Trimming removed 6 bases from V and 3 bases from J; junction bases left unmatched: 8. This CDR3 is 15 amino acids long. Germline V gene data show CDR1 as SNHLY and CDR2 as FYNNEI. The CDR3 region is CASRTTGTNKNIQYF. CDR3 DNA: TGTGCCAGCAGAACCACCGGGACTAACAAAAACATTCAGTACTTC.

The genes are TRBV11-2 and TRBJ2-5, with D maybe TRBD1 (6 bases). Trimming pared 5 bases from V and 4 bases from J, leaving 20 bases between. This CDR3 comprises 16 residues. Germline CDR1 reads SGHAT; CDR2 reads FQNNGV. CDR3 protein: CASSPPRVQGGETQYF. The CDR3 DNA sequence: TGTGCCAGCAGCCCCCCCCGGGTACAGGGTGGAGAGACCCAGTACTTC.

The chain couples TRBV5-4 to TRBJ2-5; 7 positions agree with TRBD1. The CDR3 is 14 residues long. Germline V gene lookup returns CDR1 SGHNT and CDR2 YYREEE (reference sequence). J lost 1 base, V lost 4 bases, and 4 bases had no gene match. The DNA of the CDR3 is TGTGCCAGCAGCCCCGGGACAGCCCAAGAGACCCAGTACTTC. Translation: CASSPGTAQETQYF.

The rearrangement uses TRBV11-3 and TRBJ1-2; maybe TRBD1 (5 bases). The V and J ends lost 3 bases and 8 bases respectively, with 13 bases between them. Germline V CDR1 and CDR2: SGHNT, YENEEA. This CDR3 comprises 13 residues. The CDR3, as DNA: TGTGCCAGCAGCTTTGTCGGACACGGGGGCTACACCTTC. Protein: CASSFVGHGGYTF. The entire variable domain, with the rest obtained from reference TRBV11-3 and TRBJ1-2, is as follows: EAGVVQSPRYKIIEKKQPVAFWCNPISGHNTLYWYLQNLGQGPELLIRYENEEAVDDSQLPKDRFSAERLKGVDSTLKIQPAELGDSAVYLCASSFVGHGGYTFGSGTRLTVV.

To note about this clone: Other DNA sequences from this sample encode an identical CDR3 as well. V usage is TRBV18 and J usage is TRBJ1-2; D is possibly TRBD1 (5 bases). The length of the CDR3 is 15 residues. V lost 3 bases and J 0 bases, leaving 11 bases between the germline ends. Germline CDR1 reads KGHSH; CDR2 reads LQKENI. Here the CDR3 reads CASSPAGGTNYGYTF. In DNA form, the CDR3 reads TGTGCCAGCTCACCCGCCGGGGGGACTAACTATGGCTACACCTTC.

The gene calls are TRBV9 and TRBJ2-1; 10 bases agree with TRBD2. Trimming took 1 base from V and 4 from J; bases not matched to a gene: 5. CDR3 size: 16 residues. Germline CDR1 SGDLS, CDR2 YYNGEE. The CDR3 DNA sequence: TGTGCCAGCAGCGTATTTTTAGCGGGGGGTTACAATGAGCAGTTCTTC. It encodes CASSVFLAGGYNEQFF.

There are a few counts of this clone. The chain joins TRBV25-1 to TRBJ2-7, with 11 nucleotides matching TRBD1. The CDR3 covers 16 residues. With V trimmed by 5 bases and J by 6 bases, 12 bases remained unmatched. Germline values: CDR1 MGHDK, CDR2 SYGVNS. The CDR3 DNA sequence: TGTGCCAGCAGTTCCTCCACCGGGACAGGGGGGTTCGAGCAGTACTTC. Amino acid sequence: CASSSSTGTGGFEQYF.

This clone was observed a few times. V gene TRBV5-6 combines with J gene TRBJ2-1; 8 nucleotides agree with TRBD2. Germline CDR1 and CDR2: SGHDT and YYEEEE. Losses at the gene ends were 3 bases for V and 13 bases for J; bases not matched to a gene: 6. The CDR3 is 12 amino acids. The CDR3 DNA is TGTGCCAGCAGCTCTACTAGCGGTTTTCAGTTCTTC. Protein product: CASSSTSGFQFF.

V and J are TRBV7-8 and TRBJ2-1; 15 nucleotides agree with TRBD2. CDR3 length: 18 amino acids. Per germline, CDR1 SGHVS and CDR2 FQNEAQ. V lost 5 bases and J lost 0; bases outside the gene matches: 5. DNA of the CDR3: TGTGCCAGCAGCGGGACTAGCGGGGGGCTTAACTCCTACAATGAGCAGTTCTTC. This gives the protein CASSGTSGGLNSYNEQFF.

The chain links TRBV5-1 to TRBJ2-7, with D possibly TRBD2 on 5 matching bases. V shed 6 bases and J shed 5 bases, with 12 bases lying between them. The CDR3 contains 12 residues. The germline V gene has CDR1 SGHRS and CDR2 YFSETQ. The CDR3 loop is CASNRDGNEQYF. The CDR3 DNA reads TGCGCCAGCAACCGGGATGGTAACGAGCAGTACTTC.

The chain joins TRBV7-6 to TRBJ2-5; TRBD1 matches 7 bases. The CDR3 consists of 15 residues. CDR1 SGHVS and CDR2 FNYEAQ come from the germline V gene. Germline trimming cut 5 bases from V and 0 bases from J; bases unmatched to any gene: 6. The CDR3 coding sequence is TGTGCCAGCAGCCCACGGGACAGCTACCAAGAGACCCAGTACTTC. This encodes CASSPRDSYQETQYF.

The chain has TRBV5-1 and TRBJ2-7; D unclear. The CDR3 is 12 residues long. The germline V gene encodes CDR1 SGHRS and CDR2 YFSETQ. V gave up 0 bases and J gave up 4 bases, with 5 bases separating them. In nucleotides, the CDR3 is TGCGCCAGCAGCTTGGAGCCATACGAGCAGTACTTC. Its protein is CASSLEPYEQYF.

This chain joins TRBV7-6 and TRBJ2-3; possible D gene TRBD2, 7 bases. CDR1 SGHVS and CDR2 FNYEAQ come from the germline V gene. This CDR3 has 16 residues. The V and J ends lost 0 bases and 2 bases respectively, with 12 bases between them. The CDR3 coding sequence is TGTGCCAGCAGCTTAGCGGGGGGGGCTAACACAGATACGCAGTATTTT. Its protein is CASSLAGGANTDTQYF.

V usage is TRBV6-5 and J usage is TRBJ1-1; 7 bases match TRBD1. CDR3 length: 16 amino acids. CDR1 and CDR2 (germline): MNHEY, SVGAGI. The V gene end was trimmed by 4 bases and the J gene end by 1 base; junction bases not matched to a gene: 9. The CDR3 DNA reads TGTGCCAGCAGTTCTCTAGAGGGGGCGGCGAACACTGAAGCTTTCTTT. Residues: CASSSLEGAANTEAFF.

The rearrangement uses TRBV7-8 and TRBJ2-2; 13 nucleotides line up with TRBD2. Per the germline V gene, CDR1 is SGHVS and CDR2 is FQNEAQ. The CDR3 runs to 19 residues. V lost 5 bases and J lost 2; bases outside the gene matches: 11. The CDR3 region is CASSVLSTSGGPNTGELFF. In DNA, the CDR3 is TGTGCCAGCAGCGTTCTTTCGACTAGCGGGGGGCCCAACACCGGGGAGCTGTTTTTT. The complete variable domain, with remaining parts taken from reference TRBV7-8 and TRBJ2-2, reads GAGVSQSPRYKVAKRGQDVALRCDPISGHVSLFWYQQALGQGPEFLTYFQNEAQLDKSGLPSDRFFAERPEGSVSTLKIQRTQQEDSAVYLCASSVLSTSGGPNTGELFFGEGSRLTVL.

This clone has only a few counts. This chain's CDR3 is CASRPQGEGTQYF. In DNA form, the CDR3 reads TGTGCCAGCAGGCCCCAGGGTGAAGGGACCCAGTACTTC. The chain recombines TRBV5-4 with TRBJ2-5, with TRBD1 as a possible D gene (5 bases). Germline values: CDR1 SGHNT, CDR2 YYREEE (reference sequence). CDR3 length: 13 amino acids. Deletions cut 5 bases from V and 7 bases from J, with 15 bases between. The variable domain in full, completed from reference TRBV5-4 and TRBJ2-5, reads ETGVTQSPTHLIKTRGQQVTLRCSSQSGHNTVSWYQQALGQGPQFIFQYYREEENGRGNFPPRFSGLQFPNYSSELNVNALELDDSALYLCASRPQGEGTQYFGPGTRLLVL.

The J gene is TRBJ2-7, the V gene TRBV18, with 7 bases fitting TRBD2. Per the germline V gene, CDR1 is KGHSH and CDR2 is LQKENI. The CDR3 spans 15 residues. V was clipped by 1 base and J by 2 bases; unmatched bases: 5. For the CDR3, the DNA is TGTGCCAGCTCACCACGATCGGGAGGACCCTACGAGCAGTACTTC. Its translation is CASSPRSGGPYEQYF.

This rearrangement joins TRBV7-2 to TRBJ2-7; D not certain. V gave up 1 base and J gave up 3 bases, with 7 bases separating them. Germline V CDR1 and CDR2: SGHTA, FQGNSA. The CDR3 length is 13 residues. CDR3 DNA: TGTGCCAGCAGCTTAGGCTCACACTACGAGCAGTACTTC. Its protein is CASSLGSHYEQYF.

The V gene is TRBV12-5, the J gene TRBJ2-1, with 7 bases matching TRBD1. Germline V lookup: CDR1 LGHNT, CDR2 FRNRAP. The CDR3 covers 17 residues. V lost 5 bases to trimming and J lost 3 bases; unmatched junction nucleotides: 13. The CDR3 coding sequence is TGTGCTAGTGGTCCCCCCACAGGGGACCCATTCTACAATGAGCAGTTCTTC. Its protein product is CASGPPTGDPFYNEQFF.

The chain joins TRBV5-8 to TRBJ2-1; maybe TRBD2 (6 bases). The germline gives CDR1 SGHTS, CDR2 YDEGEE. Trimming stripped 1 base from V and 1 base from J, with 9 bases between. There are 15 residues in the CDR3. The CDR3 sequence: CASSLPGESYNEQFF. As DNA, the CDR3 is TGTGCCAGCAGCTTGCCGGGGGAATCCTACAATGAGCAGTTCTTC.

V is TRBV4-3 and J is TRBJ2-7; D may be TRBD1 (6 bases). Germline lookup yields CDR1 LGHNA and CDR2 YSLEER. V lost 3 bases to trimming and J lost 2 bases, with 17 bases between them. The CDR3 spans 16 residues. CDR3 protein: CASSQGPGQIPYEQYF. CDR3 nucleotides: TGCGCCAGCAGCCAGGGACCCGGACAGATACCCTACGAGCAGTACTTC.

CDR3 bases: TGTGCCAGTTCCCCTAGCGGACAGGGGAAGATTAGCAATCAGCCCCAGCATTTT. Its protein is CASSPSGQGKISNQPQHF. The V call is TRBV19, the J call TRBJ1-5, with TRBD1 matching over 9 bases. CDR3 size: 18 residues. The junction had 14 bases not matched to a gene; V was cut back by 8 bases and J by 0 bases. Looked up from germline, CDR1 is LNHDA and CDR2 is SQIVND (reference sequence).